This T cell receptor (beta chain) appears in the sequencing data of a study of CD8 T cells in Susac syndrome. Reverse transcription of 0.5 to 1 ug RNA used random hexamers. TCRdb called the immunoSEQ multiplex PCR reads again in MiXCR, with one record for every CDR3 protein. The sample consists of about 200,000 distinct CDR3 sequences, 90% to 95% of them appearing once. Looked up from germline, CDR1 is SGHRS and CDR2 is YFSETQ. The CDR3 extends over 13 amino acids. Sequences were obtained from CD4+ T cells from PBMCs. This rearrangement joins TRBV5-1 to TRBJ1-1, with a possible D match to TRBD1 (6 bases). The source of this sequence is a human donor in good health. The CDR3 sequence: CASALRGGTEAFF. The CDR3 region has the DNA TGCGCTAGCGCCTTAAGGGGGGGAACTGAAGCTTTCTTT.